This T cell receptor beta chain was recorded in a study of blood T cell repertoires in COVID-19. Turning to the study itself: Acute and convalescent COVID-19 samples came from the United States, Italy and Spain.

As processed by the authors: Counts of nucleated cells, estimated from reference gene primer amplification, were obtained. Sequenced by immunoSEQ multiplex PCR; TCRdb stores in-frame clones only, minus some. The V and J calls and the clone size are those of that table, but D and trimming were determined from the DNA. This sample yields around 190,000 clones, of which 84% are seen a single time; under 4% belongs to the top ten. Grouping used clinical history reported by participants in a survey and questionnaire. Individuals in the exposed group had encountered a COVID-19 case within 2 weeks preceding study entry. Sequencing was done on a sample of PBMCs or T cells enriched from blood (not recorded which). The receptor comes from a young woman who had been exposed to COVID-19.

The CDR3 nucleotides are TGTGCCAGCAGCCCCCAGGGAAGGTACAATGAGCAGTTCTTC. Amino acids: CASSPQGRYNEQFF. The genes are TRBV28 and TRBJ2-1, with D perhaps matching TRBD1 (5 bases). The CDR3 length is 14 residues. Trimming removed 6 bases at V and 4 bases at J, with 13 bases between. CDR1 MDHEN and CDR2 SYDVKM come from the germline V gene. Full variable domain (remainder filled in from reference TRBV28 and TRBJ2-1): DVKVTQSSRYLVKRTGEKVFLECVQDMDHENMFWYRQDPGLGLRLIYFSYDVKMKEKGDIPEGYSVSREKKERFSLILESASTNQTSMYLCASSPQGRYNEQFFGPGTRLTVL.